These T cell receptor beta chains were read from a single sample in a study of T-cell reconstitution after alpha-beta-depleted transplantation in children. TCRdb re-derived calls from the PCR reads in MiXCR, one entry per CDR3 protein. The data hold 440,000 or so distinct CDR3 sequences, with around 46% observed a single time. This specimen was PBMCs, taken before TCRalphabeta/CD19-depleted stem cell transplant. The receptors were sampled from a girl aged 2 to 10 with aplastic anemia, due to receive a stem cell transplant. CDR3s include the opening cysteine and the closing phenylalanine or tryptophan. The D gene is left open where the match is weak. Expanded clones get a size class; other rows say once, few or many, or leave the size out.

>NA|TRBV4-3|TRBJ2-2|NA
TGCGCCAGCAGCCAAGAAGCACCTCATAACACCGGGGAGCTGTTTTTT
CASSQEAPHNTGELFF
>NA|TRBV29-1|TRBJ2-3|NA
TGCAGCGTTGGTTTAACTCTTAAGGGAGGTACGCAGTATTTT
CSVGLTLKGGTQYF
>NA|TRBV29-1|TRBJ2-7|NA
TGCAGCGCGGGGGGGACAGGACTCTCCTACGAGCAGTACTTC
CSAGGTGLSYEQYF
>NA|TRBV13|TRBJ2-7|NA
TGTGCCAGCAGCTTAGCGGTAGGAGTCTACGAGCAGTACTTC
CASSLAVGVYEQYF
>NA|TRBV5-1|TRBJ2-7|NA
TGCGCCAGCAGCCCTGCCGCCGGGTGGGAGCAGTACTTC
CASSPAAGWEQYF
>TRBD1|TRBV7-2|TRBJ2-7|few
TGTGCCAGCAGCTTGGAATGGGCTTCCAGGGGGCTCGAGCAGTACTTC
CASSLEWASRGLEQYF
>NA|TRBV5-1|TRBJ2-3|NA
TGCGCCAGCCAACCAGGGGCCACAGATACGCAGTATTTT
CASQPGATDTQYF
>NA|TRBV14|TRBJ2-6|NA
TGTGCCAGCAGCTCCCATCTAGGGGAATACTCTGGGGCCAACGTCCTGACTTTC
CASSSHLGEYSGANVLTF
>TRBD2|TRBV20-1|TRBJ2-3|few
TGCAGTGCTCCCCAACTAGCGGGTTTGACAGATACGCAGTATTTT
CSAPQLAGLTDTQYF
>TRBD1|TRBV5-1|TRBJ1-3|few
TGCGCCAGCAGCACCGGGACAGGGGGACGAAACACCATATATTTT
CASSTGTGGRNTIYF
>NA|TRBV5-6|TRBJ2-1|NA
TGTGCCAGCAGCTTGGTCGGCTCCAACAATGAGCAGTTCTTC
CASSLVGSNNEQFF
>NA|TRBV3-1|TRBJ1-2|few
TGTGCCAGCAGCCTAAAGGCCGAGGGTTCTGGCTACACCTTC
CASSLKAEGSGYTF
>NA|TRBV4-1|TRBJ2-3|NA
TGCGCCAGCAGCCACCGACTAACAGATACGCAGTATTTT
CASSHRLTDTQYF
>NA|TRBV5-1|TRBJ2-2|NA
TGCGCCAGCAGCTTCCCACCGAACACCGGGGAGCTGTTTTTT
CASSFPPNTGELFF
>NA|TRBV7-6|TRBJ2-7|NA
TGTGCCAGCAGCCCAAGATCAAAAACCTACGAGCAGTACTTC
CASSPRSKTYEQYF
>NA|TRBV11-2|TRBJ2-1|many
TGTGCCAGCAGCTTTGTTTCAGGGGAATACAATGAGCAGTTCTTC
CASSFVSGEYNEQFF
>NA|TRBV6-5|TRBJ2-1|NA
TGTGCCAGCAGTTACTCGTGGTGGGGCACCTACAATGAGCAGTTCTTC
CASSYSWWGTYNEQFF
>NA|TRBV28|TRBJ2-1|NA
TGTGCCAGCAGTGAGGGACTCTACAGGGGAGGCGCCTACAATGAGCAGTTCTTC
CASSEGLYRGGAYNEQFF
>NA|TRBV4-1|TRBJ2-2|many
TGCGCCAGCAGCCAAGCCCCGACTAGTGCCGGGGAGCTGTTTTTT
CASSQAPTSAGELFF
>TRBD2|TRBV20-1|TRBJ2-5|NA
TGCAGTGGATTCCATAGCGGGGTGACAGAGACCCAGTACTTC
CSGFHSGVTETQYF
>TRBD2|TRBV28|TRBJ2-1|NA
TGTGCCAGCAGTTCCACTAGCGGGAGGGCCCTCTCCTACAATGAGCAGTTCTTC
CASSSTSGRALSYNEQFF
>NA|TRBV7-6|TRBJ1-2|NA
TGTGCCAGCAGCTCGCTGACAGGCCATGGCTACACCTTC
CASSSLTGHGYTF
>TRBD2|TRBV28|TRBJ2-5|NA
TGTGCCAGCAGCCCCCCCAGTCCTAGCGGGGTAGAGACCCAGTACTTC
CASSPPSPSGVETQYF
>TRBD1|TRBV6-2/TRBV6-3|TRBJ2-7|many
TGTGCCAGCGGAGGATCCGGGACAGGGTTTGTCGAGCAGTACTTC
CASGGSGTGFVEQYF
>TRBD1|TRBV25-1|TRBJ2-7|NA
TGTGCCAGCAGACCCGTGGGACAGTTCTACGAGCAGTACTTC
CASRPVGQFYEQYF
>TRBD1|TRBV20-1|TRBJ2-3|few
TGCAGTGCTCCGGGACAGGGGTACCATACGCAGTATTTT
CSAPGQGYHTQYF
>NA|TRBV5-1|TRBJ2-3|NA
TGCGCCAGCAGCTCCGACAGAACATTCACAGATACGCAGTATTTT
CASSSDRTFTDTQYF
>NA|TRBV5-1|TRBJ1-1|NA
TGCGCCAGCAGCTTGGTCGACACCTCAGGGAACACTGAAGCTTTCTTT
CASSLVDTSGNTEAFF
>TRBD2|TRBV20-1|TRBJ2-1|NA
TGCAGTGCCTCCCCAGGGGGACTAGCGGGAGGTGGGTCCTACAATGAGCAGTTCTTC
CSASPGGLAGGGSYNEQFF
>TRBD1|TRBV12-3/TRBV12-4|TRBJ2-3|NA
TGTGCCAGCAGTTTAGGACAGGGGCCCAGGGATACGCAGTATTTT
CASSLGQGPRDTQYF
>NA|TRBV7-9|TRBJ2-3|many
TGTGCCAGCCGACGAGGGGGGTACACAGATACGCAGTATTTT
CASRRGGYTDTQYF
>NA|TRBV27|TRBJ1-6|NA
TGTGCCAGCAATGGAAGGGGGACACCCCTCCACTTT
CASNGRGTPLHF
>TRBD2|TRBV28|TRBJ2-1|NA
TGTGCCAGCGGATCGGGACTAGTAGCGGGGAGCTCCTACAATGAGCAGTTCTTC
CASGSGLVAGSSYNEQFF
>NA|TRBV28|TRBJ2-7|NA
TGTGCCAGCAGTTGGGGCAGACCCTACGAGCAGTACTTC
CASSWGRPYEQYF
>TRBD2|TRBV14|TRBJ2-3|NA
TGTGCCAGCAGCCAAGGGGGACTAGCGGTCTATAGCACAGATACGCAGTATTTT
CASSQGGLAVYSTDTQYF
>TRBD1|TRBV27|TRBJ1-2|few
TGTGCCAGCAGTAGATACTCGGGACAGGGGGTGCACTATGGCTACACCTTC
CASSRYSGQGVHYGYTF
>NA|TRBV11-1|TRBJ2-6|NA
TGTGCCAGCAGCAAGGGGGTTGGAGACACACTATCTGGAGGGGCCAACGTCCTGACTTTC
CASSKGVGDTLSGGANVLTF
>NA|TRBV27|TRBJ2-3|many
TGTGCCAGCAGTTGGCGGGAAAGCACAGATACGCAGTATTTT
CASSWRESTDTQYF
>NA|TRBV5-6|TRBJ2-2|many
TGTGCCAGCAGCTTGGCCGGGGGAGGGGAGCTGTTTTTT
CASSLAGGGELFF
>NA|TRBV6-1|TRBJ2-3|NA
TGTGCCAGCAGTGGGACTATCGGGTCCACAGATACGCAGTATTTT
CASSGTIGSTDTQYF
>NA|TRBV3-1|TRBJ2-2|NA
TGTGCCAGCTTATACTCCTGGACAGACGGGCCCGGGGAGCTGTTTTTT
CASLYSWTDGPGELFF
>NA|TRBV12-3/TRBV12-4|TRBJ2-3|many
TGTGCCAGCAGCTTCGGGGGCACAGATACGCAGTATTTT
CASSFGGTDTQYF
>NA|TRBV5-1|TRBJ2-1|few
TGCGCCAGCAGCTTGGGGCGACTAGTTTACAATGAGCAGTTCTTC
CASSLGRLVYNEQFF
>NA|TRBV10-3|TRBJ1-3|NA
TGTGCCACCCGGGGCCGTGGAAACACCATATATTTT
CATRGRGNTIYF
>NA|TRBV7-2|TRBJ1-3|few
TGTGCCAGCAGCCCCTCCGCGGGGGCTAATGGAAACACCATATATTTT
CASSPSAGANGNTIYF
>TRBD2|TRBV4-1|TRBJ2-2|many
TGCGCCAGCAGCCCCCGACTAGCGGGAGACACCGGGGAGCTGTTTTTT
CASSPRLAGDTGELFF
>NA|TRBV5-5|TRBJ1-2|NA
TGTGCCAGCAGTCTTTATTCAATCGGGGGCTATGAGAATTCTGGCTACACCTTC
CASSLYSIGGYENSGYTF
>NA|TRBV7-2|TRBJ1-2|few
TGTGCCAGCAGCTTGGGCCACAGGGCCGGCTACACCTTC
CASSLGHRAGYTF